The 16 T cell receptor beta chains presented below share a single source sample, sequenced in a study of cytomegalovirus exposure and HLA in healthy donors. Primers: 60 Vbeta forward and 13 Jbeta reverse. Only in-frame clones appear in the TCRdb table, and some are missing; sequencing was by immunoSEQ multiplex PCR. This repertoire shows 140,000 to 150,000 clones, roughly 80% found once; its top ten account for around 4.4%. Sample: PBMCs. These receptors were collected from a man aged 35-49 years in good health and CMV-seronegative.

The CDR3 loop reads CASTPELRGISGANVLTF. CDR3 nucleotide sequence: TGTGCCAGCACCCCCGAACTTCGGGGAATCTCTGGGGCCAACGTCCTGACTTTC. This chain connects TRBV7-9 to TRBJ2-6; the D gene is possibly TRBD2 (5 bases). The CDR3 covers 18 residues. V lost 7 bases and J lost 0, with 19 bases in between. Germline V lookup: CDR1 SEHNR, CDR2 FQNEAQ (reference sequence).

This clone was observed once. This chain joins TRBV5-5 and TRBJ1-1; the D is unclear. CDR3 length: 15 residues. Germline CDR1 is SGHKS and CDR2 is YYEKEE (reference sequence). V shed 1 base and J shed 3 bases, with 13 bases lying between them. The CDR3 sequence: CASSLSGLLYTEAFF. The CDR3 DNA sequence: TGTGCCAGCAGCTTGTCTGGGCTTTTGTACACTGAAGCTTTCTTT.

The chain uses TRBV18 and TRBJ1-5; D is perhaps TRBD1 (6 bases). The CDR3 consists of 13 residues. The germline V gene has CDR1 KGHSH and CDR2 LQKENI. V lost 6 bases and J lost 3, with 9 bases in between. CDR3 nucleotides: TGTGCCAGCTCTCGGACAGCCAATCAGCCCCAGCATTTT. Amino acid sequence: CASSRTANQPQHF.

The rearrangement joins TRBV6-1 to TRBJ2-1, with TRBD1 identical over 9 bases. The CDR3 is 14 residues long. J gave up 12 bases and V 3 bases, and 9 bases lay outside the gene matches. The germline gives CDR1 MNHNS, CDR2 SASEGT. CDR3: CASSEDRGQPRQFF. The CDR3 region has the DNA TGTGCCAGCAGTGAGGACAGGGGACAGCCTAGGCAGTTCTTC.

The chain is built from TRBV6-4 and TRBJ2-1, with TRBD2 identical over 12 bases. The length of the CDR3 is 15 residues. V shed 6 bases, J shed 7 bases, and the junction held 7 bases outside the gene matches. Per germline, CDR1 MRHNA and CDR2 SNTAGT. In nucleotides, the CDR3 is TGTGCCAGCAGACCTAGCGGGGGGGCCGGTAATGAGCAGTTCTTC. It codes for CASRPSGGAGNEQFF.

The CDR3 bases are TGTGCCAGCAGCTTAGGCGGGGACAACACCGGGGAGCTGTTTTTT. It specifies CASSLGGDNTGELFF. The rearrangement links TRBV7-2 to TRBJ2-2; D perhaps matches TRBD2 (6 bases). V shed 1 base and J shed 2 bases, with 8 bases lying between them. The germline V gene encodes CDR1 SGHTA and CDR2 FQGNSA. The CDR3 spans 15 residues.

V gene TRBV9 combines with J gene TRBJ1-6; D remains unclear. Trimming shortened V by 0 bases and J by 7 bases, and 14 bases separated the two germline ends. CDR1 and CDR2 from the germline V gene are SGDLS and YYNGEE. This CDR3 comprises 16 residues. CDR3 region: CASSVEPGVHNSPLHF. The DNA for the CDR3 is TGTGCCAGCAGCGTAGAGCCCGGTGTGCACAATTCACCCCTCCACTTT.

The CDR3 coding sequence is TGTGCCAGCAGTGAAGTAGGGGTCTCGGAGCAGTTCTTC. Translation gives CASSEVGVSEQFF. The chain joins TRBV6-1 to TRBJ2-1; a weak D match, TRBD1 (5 bases). V lost 1 base to trimming and J lost 10 bases, with 11 bases between them. The CDR3 has 13 residues. Germline loops: CDR1 MNHNS, CDR2 SASEGT.

The V gene is TRBV4-3, the J gene TRBJ2-3, with 7 nucleotides matching TRBD1. Germline-derived CDR1 and CDR2 are LGHNA and YSLEER. This CDR3 region has 12 residues. The V gene end was trimmed by 0 bases and the J gene end by 11 bases; junction bases not matched to a gene: 2. CDR3: CASSQDQGEQYF. The DNA for the CDR3 is TGCGCCAGCAGCCAAGATCAGGGGGAGCAGTATTTT.

J is TRBJ2-7 and V is TRBV11-3; D possibly corresponds to TRBD1 (6 bases). CDR1 is SGHNT, CDR2 YENEEA, per germline. Trimming pared 5 bases from V and 2 bases from J, leaving 13 bases between. CDR3 length equals 14 residues. This chain's CDR3 is CASSPGQLPYEQYF. The CDR3 DNA is TGTGCCAGCAGCCCAGGACAGTTGCCCTACGAGCAGTACTTC.

The chain has TRBV27 and TRBJ2-5; a weak D match, TRBD1 (5 bases). V lost 6 bases and J lost 3, with 14 bases in between. Germline-derived CDR1 and CDR2 are MNHEY and SMNVEV (reference sequence). The CDR3 is made up of 14 amino acids. CDR3 protein: CASRGILGEETQYF. The CDR3 DNA is TGTGCCAGCAGAGGAATTCTAGGGGAAGAGACCCAGTACTTC.

V is TRBV2 and J is TRBJ2-4; D not certain. Germline loops: CDR1 SNHLY, CDR2 FYNNEI. This CDR3 is built from 14 residues. Trimming shortened V by 0 bases and J by 1 base, and 4 bases separated the two germline ends. The CDR3, as DNA: TGTGCCAGCAGTGAAGCCAGGGCCAAAAACATTCAGTACTTC. Translation gives CASSEARAKNIQYF.

J is TRBJ1-5 and V is TRBV5-1, with TRBD1 identical over 8 bases. This CDR3 has 14 residues. V trimming: 4 bases; J trimming: 5 bases; junction bases outside the gene matches: 5. Per the germline V gene, CDR1 is SGHRS and CDR2 is YFSETQ. The CDR3: CASSPDRADQPQHF. The CDR3 DNA sequence: TGCGCCAGCAGCCCGGACAGGGCAGATCAGCCCCAGCATTTT.

J is TRBJ1-1 and V is TRBV19; TRBD1 aligns across 10 bases. With V trimmed by 6 bases and J by 5 bases, 9 bases remained unmatched. CDR3 length: 15 residues. Per the germline V gene, CDR1 is LNHDA and CDR2 is SQIVND (reference sequence). Here the CDR3 reads CASRWDRGRRTEAFF. The CDR3 DNA reads TGTGCCAGTAGATGGGACAGGGGACGGAGGACTGAAGCTTTCTTT.

The J gene is TRBJ1-4, the V gene TRBV5-6; D is undetermined. The CDR3 spans 18 residues. V was shortened by 0 bases and J by 1 base, with 16 bases between the two germline ends. Germline V gene sequence: CDR1 SGHDT, CDR2 YYEEEE. The chain's CDR3 is CASSLGRILPGTNEKLFF. CDR3 bases: TGTGCCAGCAGCTTGGGACGTATTCTACCGGGAACTAATGAAAAACTGTTTTTT.

V usage is TRBV18 and J usage is TRBJ2-3; possible D gene TRBD1, 6 bases. The germline V gene encodes CDR1 KGHSH and CDR2 LQKENI. The CDR3 totals 15 residues. Trimming pared 5 bases from V and 0 bases from J, leaving 12 bases between. In DNA, the CDR3 is TGTGCCAGCTCATCAACAGGGCCTAGCACAGATACGCAGTATTTT. This encodes CASSSTGPSTDTQYF.